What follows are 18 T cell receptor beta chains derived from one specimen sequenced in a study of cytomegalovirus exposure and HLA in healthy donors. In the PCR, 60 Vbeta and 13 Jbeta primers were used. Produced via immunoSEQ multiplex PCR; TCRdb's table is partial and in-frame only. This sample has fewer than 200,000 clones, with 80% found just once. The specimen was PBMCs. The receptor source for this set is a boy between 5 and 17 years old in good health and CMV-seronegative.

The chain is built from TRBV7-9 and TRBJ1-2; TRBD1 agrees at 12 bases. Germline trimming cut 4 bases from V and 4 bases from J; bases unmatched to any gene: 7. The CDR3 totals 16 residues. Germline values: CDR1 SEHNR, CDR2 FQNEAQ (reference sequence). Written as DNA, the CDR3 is TGTGCCAGCAGCTCAGAGGGGACAGGGGGCAGCTATGGCTACACCTTC. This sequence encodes CASSSEGTGGSYGYTF.

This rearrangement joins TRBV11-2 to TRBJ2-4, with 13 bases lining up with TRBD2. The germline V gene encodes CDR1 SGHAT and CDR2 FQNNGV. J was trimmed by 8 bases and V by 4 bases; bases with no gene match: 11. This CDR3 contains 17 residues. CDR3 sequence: CASSWPLAGGPGDIQYF. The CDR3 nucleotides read TGTGCCAGCAGCTGGCCACTAGCGGGAGGGCCTGGGGACATTCAGTACTTC.

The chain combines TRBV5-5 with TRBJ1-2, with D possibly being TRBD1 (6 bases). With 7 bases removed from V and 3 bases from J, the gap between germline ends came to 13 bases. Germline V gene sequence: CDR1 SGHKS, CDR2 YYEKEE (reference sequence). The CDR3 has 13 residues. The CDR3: CASAREGDYGYTF. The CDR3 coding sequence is TGTGCCAGCGCCCGGGAGGGGGACTATGGCTACACCTTC.

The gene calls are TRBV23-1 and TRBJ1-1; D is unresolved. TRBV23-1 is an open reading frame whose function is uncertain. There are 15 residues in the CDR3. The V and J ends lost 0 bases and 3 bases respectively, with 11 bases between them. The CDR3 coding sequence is TGCGCCAGCAGTCAATCGGCCCTTATGGACACTGAAGCTTTCTTT. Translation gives CASSQSALMDTEAFF.

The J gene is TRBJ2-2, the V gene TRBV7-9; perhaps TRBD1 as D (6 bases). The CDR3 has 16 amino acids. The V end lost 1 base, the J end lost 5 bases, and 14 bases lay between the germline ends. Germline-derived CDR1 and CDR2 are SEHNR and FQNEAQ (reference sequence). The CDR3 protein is CASSLGNRASTGELFF. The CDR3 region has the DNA TGTGCCAGCAGCTTAGGGAACAGGGCCTCGACCGGGGAGCTGTTTTTT.

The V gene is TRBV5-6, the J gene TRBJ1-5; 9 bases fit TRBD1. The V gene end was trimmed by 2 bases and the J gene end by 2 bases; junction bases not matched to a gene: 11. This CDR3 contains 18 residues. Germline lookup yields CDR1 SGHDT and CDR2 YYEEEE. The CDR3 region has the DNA TGTGCCAGCAGCTTCTCAACAGGGGGCTTAGAGGGCAATCAGCCCCAGCATTTT. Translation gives CASSFSTGGLEGNQPQHF.

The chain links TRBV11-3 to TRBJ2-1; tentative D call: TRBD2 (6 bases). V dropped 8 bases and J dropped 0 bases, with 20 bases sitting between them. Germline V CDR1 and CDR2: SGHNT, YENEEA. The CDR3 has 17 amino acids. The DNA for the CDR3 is TGTGCCAGCTCGTTCGCCTGGCGGGGAGGCTCCTACAATGAGCAGTTCTTC. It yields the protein CASSFAWRGGSYNEQFF.

The chain's CDR3 is CASSSPTGRSYEQYF. The CDR3 DNA reads TGTGCCAGCAGCTCTCCTACAGGGCGCTCCTACGAGCAGTACTTC. This rearrangement joins TRBV5-4 to TRBJ2-7, with D possibly being TRBD1 (6 bases). The CDR3 contains 15 residues. CDR1 SGHNT and CDR2 YYREEE come from the germline V gene (reference sequence). The germline V and J ends were trimmed by 3 bases and 0 bases, with 13 bases remaining between them.

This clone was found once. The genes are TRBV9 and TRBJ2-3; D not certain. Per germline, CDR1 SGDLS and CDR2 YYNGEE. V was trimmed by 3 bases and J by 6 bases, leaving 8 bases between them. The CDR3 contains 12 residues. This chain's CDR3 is CASSESRDTQYF. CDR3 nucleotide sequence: TGTGCCAGCAGCGAATCTAGGGATACGCAGTATTTT.

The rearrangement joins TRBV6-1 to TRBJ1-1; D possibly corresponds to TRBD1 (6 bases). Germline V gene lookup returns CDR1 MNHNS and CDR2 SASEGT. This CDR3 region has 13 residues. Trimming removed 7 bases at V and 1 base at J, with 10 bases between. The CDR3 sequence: CASTQTGNTEAFF. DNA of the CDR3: TGTGCCAGCACCCAGACAGGGAACACTGAAGCTTTCTTT.

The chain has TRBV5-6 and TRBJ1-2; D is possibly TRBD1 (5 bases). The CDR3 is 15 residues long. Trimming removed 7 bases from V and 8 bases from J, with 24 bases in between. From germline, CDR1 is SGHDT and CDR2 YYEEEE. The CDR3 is CASDTGGIFGRGYTF. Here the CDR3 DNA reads TGTGCCAGCGACACGGGGGGTATATTTGGCCGGGGCTACACCTTC.

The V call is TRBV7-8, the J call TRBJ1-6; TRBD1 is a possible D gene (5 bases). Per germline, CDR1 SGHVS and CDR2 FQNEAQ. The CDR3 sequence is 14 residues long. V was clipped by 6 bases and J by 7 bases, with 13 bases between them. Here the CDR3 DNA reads TGTGCCAGCAGACCGACAGTCCCCAATTCACCCCTCCACTTT. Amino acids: CASRPTVPNSPLHF.

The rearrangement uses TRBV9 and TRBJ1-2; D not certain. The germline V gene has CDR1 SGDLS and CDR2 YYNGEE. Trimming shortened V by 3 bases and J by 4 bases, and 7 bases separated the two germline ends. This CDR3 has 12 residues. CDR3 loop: CASSGQSYGYTF. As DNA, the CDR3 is TGTGCCAGCAGCGGACAAAGCTATGGCTACACCTTC.

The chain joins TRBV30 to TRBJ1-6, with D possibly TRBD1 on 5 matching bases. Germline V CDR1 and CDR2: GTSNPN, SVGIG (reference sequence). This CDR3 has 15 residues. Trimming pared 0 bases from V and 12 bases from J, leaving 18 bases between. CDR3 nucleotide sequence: TGTGCCTGGAGTGTATCTAGAGACAGCCCGGGACCCCTCCACTTT. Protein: CAWSVSRDSPGPLHF.

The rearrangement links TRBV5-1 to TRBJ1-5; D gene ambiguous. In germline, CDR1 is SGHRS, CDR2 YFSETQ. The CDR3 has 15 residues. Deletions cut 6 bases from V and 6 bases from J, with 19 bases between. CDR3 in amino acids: CASTLYPPAGQPQHF. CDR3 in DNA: TGCGCCAGCACCCTTTACCCGCCGGCAGGTCAGCCCCAGCATTTT.

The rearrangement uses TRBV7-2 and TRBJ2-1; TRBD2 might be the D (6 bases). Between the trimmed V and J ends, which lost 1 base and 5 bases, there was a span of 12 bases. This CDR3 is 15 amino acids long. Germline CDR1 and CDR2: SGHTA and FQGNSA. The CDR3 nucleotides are TGTGCCAGCAGCTTAGGGGACTTCGAACACAATGAGCAGTTCTTC. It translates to CASSLGDFEHNEQFF. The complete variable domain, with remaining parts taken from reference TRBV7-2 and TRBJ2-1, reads GAGVSQSPSNKVTEKGKDVELRCDPISGHTALYWYRQSLGQGLEFLIYFQGNSAPDKSGLPSDRFSAERTGGSVSTLTIQRTQQEDSAVYLCASSLGDFEHNEQFFGPGTRLTVL.

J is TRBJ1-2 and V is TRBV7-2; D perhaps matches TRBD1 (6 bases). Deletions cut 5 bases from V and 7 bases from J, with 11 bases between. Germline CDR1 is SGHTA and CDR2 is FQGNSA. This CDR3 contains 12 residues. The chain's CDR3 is CASSITGPGYTF. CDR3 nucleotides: TGTGCCAGCAGCATCACAGGGCCTGGCTACACCTTC.

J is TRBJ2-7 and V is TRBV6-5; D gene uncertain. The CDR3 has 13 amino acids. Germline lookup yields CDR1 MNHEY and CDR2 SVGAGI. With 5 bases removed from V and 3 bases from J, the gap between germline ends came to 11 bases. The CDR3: CASSPRAYYEQYF. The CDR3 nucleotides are TGTGCCAGCAGTCCCCGAGCTTACTACGAGCAGTACTTC.